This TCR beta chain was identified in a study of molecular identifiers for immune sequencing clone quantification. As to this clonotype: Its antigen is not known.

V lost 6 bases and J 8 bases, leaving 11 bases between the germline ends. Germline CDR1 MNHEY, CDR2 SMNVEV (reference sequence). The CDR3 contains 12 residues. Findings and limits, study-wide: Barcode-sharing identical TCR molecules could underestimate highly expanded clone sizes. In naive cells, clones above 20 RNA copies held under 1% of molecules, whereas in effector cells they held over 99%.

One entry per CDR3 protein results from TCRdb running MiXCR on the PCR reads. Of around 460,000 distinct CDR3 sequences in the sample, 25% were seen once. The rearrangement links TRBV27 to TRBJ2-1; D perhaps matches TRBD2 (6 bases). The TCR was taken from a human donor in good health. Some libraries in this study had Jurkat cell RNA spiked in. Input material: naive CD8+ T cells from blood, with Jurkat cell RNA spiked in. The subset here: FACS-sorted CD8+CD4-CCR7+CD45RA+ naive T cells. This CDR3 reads CASREGPDEQFF. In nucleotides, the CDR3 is TGTGCCAGCAGGGAGGGCCCGGATGAGCAGTTCTTC.